This T cell receptor (beta chain) is from a study of Tregs in tolerant kidney transplant recipients. Study-wide points: For some patients, primers changed over time, blocking nucleotide-level comparison. No direct test of biological reproducibility was done here.

The CDR3 is 16 amino acids. The germline gives CDR1 SGHNT, CDR2 YENEEA. After removal of 4 bases from V and 4 bases from J, the junction contained 13 bases not matched to a gene. Libraries were prepared by immunoSEQ multiplex PCR; TCRdb keeps only in-frame clonotypes and omits some of them. The table includes 60,000 to 95,000 clones, less than 98% detected once. Concerning this clone: Antigen specificity is unknown.

Thawed PBMCs were FACS-sorted into unstimulated CD4+CD25+CD127- regulatory T cells, CD4+CD25- non-regulatory cells, CD4 and CD8 cells. Source: CD4+ T cells from blood, taken before the transplant. This sequence joins TRBV11-3 and TRBJ2-7; 7 positions match TRBD2. The TCR originated in a human donor who received a combined kidney and bone marrow transplant. For the CDR3, the DNA is TGTGCCAGCAGCTCACTTGTCCCAAAAGCGGGGTACGAGCAGTACTTC. Protein sequence: CASSSLVPKAGYEQYF.